Each of the 26 T cell receptor beta chains below was sequenced from the same sample in a study of blood T cells in healthy people across ages. PCR was performed a second time for roughly 6 to 12 cycles using a sample-barcoded 5' primer and a J-beta primer mix. TCRdb fed the 5' RACE reads into MiXCR, producing one record per CDR3 protein. The sample consists of around 1,000,000 distinct CDR3 sequences, approximately 38% of them appearing once. The sample taken for sequencing was blood. The receptors originated from a man aged 18-30 years in good health.

Details on this clonotype: This may be a read error: a much more frequent sequence differs by one nucleotide. The V call is TRBV6-6, the J call TRBJ1-2; 9 bases are a match to TRBD1. Germline CDR1 and CDR2: MNHNY and SVGAGI (reference sequence). The CDR3 contains 14 residues. The CDR3 loop is CASRTGTGSYGHTF. The DNA of the CDR3 is TGTGCCAGCAGGACCGGGACAGGGTCGTATGGCCACACCTTC.

The chain combines TRBV20-1 with TRBJ1-1; weak D call: TRBD1 (6 bases). The V end was cut by 6 bases, the J end by 6 bases, with 23 bases between. Germline V gene lookup returns CDR1 DFQATT and CDR2 SNEGSKA (reference sequence). The CDR3 loop spans 15 amino acids. CDR3: CSARALSHRVAEAFF. CDR3 DNA sequence: TGCAGTGCCCGCGCCCTTAGCCACAGGGTCGCTGAAGCTTTCTTT.

This clonotype was observed a handful of times. This sequence joins TRBV6-1 and TRBJ1-5; D possibly corresponds to TRBD1 (6 bases). Trimming left V 7 bases short and J 7 bases short, with 11 bases between. The CDR3 totals 12 residues. The germline V gene has CDR1 MNHNS and CDR2 SASEGT. The CDR3 sequence is CASKQGYQPQHF. The CDR3 coding sequence is TGTGCCAGCAAACAGGGATACCAGCCCCAGCATTTT.

This clonotype has a handful of counts. The chain has TRBV9 and TRBJ2-4; TRBD1 matches at 11 bases. This CDR3 comprises 16 residues. With V trimmed by 4 bases and J by 10 bases, 13 bases remained unmatched. Germline CDR1 and CDR2: SGDLS and YYNGEE. The CDR3 region has the DNA TGTGCCAGCAGCCCCCGACCCGGGACAGGGGGTGATATTCAGTACTTC. The encoded protein is CASSPRPGTGGDIQYF.

The chain has TRBV2 and TRBJ2-3; D tentatively reads TRBD1 or TRBD2 (6 bases each). The CDR3 totals 14 residues. Trimming pared 10 bases from V and 0 bases from J, leaving 14 bases between. Looked up from germline, CDR1 is SNHLY and CDR2 is FYNNEI. The CDR3 region is CATERGGSTDTQYF. CDR3 nucleotide sequence: TGTGCCACTGAGAGAGGGGGGAGCACAGATACGCAGTATTTT.

There are a few counts of this clonotype. V and J are TRBV20-1 and TRBJ1-6; 8 bases fit TRBD1. The CDR3 is made up of 15 amino acids. Trimming cost V 2 bases and J 6 bases; bases outside gene matches: 6. Germline lookup yields CDR1 DFQATT and CDR2 SNEGSKA (reference sequence). CDR3 in DNA: TGCAGTGCTAGACCCAACAGGGGGAGTAATTCACCCCTCCACTTT. This encodes CSARPNRGSNSPLHF.

The chain carries TRBV7-2 and TRBJ1-5; TRBD1 is a possible D gene (5 bases). CDR3 length equals 14 residues. The germline CDR1 and CDR2 sequences are SGHTA and FQGNSA. The V end lost 3 bases, the J end lost 11 bases, and 17 bases lay between the germline ends. CDR3 sequence reads: CASSLTADRLAQHF. The CDR3 DNA is TGTGCCAGCAGCTTGACAGCGGATCGCCTCGCCCAGCATTTT.

Concerning this clonotype: This may arise from a read error, as a much more abundant clone is one base away. This chain joins TRBV12-3 or TRBV12-4 and TRBJ2-5; 7 nucleotides align to TRBD2. The end of the DNA aligns better with TRBJ2-7, so the J call may be wrong. CDR3 length: 14 residues. The CDR3 protein is CASSLKRGSCEQYF. As DNA, the CDR3 is TGTGCCAGCAGTTTAAAGCGGGGTTCCTGCGAGCAGTACTTC.

Comment on this clonotype: One end of the junction does not line up with germline, which may come from a read error. This chain joins TRBV5-5 and TRBJ1-2; 9 bases are shared with TRBD1. The CDR3 is 19 residues long. Germline CDR1 reads SGHKS; CDR2 reads YYEKEE (reference sequence). The CDR3 reads CASSLTTGDRASHNYGYTF. CDR3 bases: TGCGCCAGCAGCTTAACCACGGGGGACAGGGCCTCCCATAACTATGGCTACACCTTC.

This clonotype has only a few counts. The chain employs TRBV2 and TRBJ1-1; D gene unclear. This CDR3 spans 13 amino acids. Germline CDR1 SNHLY, CDR2 FYNNEI. V was clipped by 10 bases and J by 1 base, with 13 bases between them. The CDR3 region is CATRPPENTEAFF. The CDR3 region has the DNA TGTGCCACCCGACCCCCAGAGAACACTGAAGCTTTCTTT.

The J gene is TRBJ2-5, the V gene TRBV25-1; TRBD1 matches at 10 bases. This CDR3 region has 14 residues. Germline V gene data show CDR1 as MGHDK and CDR2 as SYGVNS. Losses at the gene ends were 7 bases for V and 11 bases for J; bases not matched to a gene: 13. The CDR3 DNA follows: TGTGCCAGCACCGAGGGACAGGGGTGGAATGAGCAGTACTTC. Translated: CASTEGQGWNEQYF.

This clonotype occurred a few times. V gene TRBV2 combines with J gene TRBJ2-7; D is undetermined. The V end was cut by 3 bases, the J end by 4 bases, with 16 bases between. Looked up from germline, CDR1 is SNHLY and CDR2 is FYNNEI. The CDR3 covers 15 residues. The CDR3 nucleotides are TGTGCCAGCAGTGAGCCGCCAAAACCGCTGTACGAGCAGTACTTC. Encoded protein: CASSEPPKPLYEQYF.

This chain links TRBV25-1 with TRBJ2-1; D might be TRBD2 (5 bases). The CDR3 totals 14 residues. V shed 1 base and J shed 6 bases, with 10 bases lying between them. CDR1 is MGHDK, CDR2 SYGVNS, per germline. The CDR3 DNA follows: TGTGCCAGCAGTGAATTTGGTCGGGGCAATGAGCAGTTCTTC. Translation: CASSEFGRGNEQFF.

In this sample, this clonotype turned up a few times. This chain links TRBV14 with TRBJ1-2, with D perhaps matching TRBD1 (6 bases). CDR1 is SGHDN, CDR2 FVKESK, per germline. V gave up 1 base and J gave up 5 bases, with 11 bases separating them. CDR3 length equals 14 residues. As DNA, the CDR3 is TGTGCCAGCAGCCAAGCTACAGGGTGGTATGGCTACACCTTC. This sequence encodes CASSQATGWYGYTF.

This chain joins TRBV20-1 and TRBJ2-2, with D possibly TRBD2 on 6 matching bases. The V end lost 4 bases, the J end lost 6 bases, and 9 bases lay between the germline ends. Germline CDR1 reads DFQATT; CDR2 reads SNEGSKA (reference sequence). The CDR3 consists of 12 residues. The CDR3 region is CSATLAAGELFF. In DNA, the CDR3 is TGCAGTGCTACACTAGCTGCCGGGGAGCTGTTTTTT.

The chain employs TRBV19 and TRBJ2-3; no definite D call. Germline values: CDR1 LNHDA, CDR2 SQIVND (reference sequence). Trimming took 4 bases from V and 2 from J, leaving 13 bases between them. CDR3 size: 15 residues. This chain's CDR3 is CASSNRWSPTDTQYF. For the CDR3, the DNA is TGTGCCAGTAGTAACCGTTGGTCCCCCACAGATACGCAGTATTTT.

This chain joins TRBV29-1 and TRBJ1-2, with TRBD1 matching over 8 bases. The CDR3 has 13 amino acids. V dropped 7 bases and J dropped 0; count of bases not matched to a gene: 4. Germline loops: CDR1 SQVTM, CDR2 ANQGSEA. The CDR3: CSAGTGANYGYTF. DNA for the CDR3: TGCAGCGCTGGGACAGGTGCTAACTATGGCTACACCTTC.

The chain uses TRBV20-1 and TRBJ2-1; no clear D gene. Trimming cost V 1 base and J 6 bases, with 4 bases left between them. The CDR3 sequence is 11 residues long. CDR1 and CDR2 (germline): DFQATT, SNEGSKA (reference sequence). CDR3 amino acids: CSARGFNEQFF. The CDR3 nucleotides are TGCAGTGCTAGAGGGTTCAATGAGCAGTTCTTC.

A remark on this clonotype: One junction end does not reproduce the germline sequence, and a read error may be involved. The gene calls are TRBV12-3 or TRBV12-4 and TRBJ2-3; 9 nucleotides match TRBD2. The CDR3 consists of 16 residues. CDR3 sequence (DNA): TGTGCCAGCAGTTCTCGTAGCGGGGGAGGCACAGATGCGCAGTATTTT. Its translation is CASSSRSGGGTDAQYF.

This chain joins TRBV2 and TRBJ2-2; 8 bases align to TRBD1. Germline CDR1 reads SNHLY; CDR2 reads FYNNEI. The CDR3 extends over 16 amino acids. Unmatched junction bases numbered 7, after V lost 5 bases and J lost 2 bases. CDR3 sequence: CASSKRTGTNTGELFF. Here the CDR3 DNA reads TGTGCCAGCAGTAAAAGGACAGGGACTAACACCGGGGAGCTGTTTTTT.

The chain is built from TRBV6-1 and TRBJ1-2, with D perhaps TRBD1 (5 bases). The germline V gene has CDR1 MNHNS and CDR2 SASEGT. The V end lost 0 bases, the J end lost 8 bases, and 13 bases lay between the germline ends. CDR3 size: 14 residues. CDR3: CASSEAAGRSGYTF. The CDR3 coding sequence is TGTGCCAGCAGTGAAGCGGCAGGGCGATCCGGCTACACCTTC.

The chain has TRBV4-1 and TRBJ1-6; unclear D gene. The CDR3 extends over 12 amino acids. Trimming took 4 bases from V and 8 from J, leaving 6 bases between them. The germline CDR1 and CDR2 sequences are MGHRA and YSYEKL. In DNA form, the CDR3 reads TGCGCCAGCAGCCGGGGTGATTCACCCCTCCACTTT. This encodes CASSRGDSPLHF.

Remarks on this clonotype: One end of the junction varies from germline; a read error may be responsible. The chain uses TRBV7-2 and TRBJ2-5; 10 bases align to TRBD1. The CDR3 extends over 16 amino acids. Per germline, CDR1 SGHTA and CDR2 FQGNSA. The CDR3 DNA sequence: TGTGCCAGCGGCTTAGCCGGGACAGGGGTGAGCAATGAGCAGTACTTC. Residues: CASGLAGTGVSNEQYF.

This clonotype has just a few counts. The V and J genes are TRBV29-1 and TRBJ1-4, with a possible D match to TRBD1 (6 bases). V was clipped by 5 bases and J by 7 bases, with 14 bases between them. The CDR3 covers 13 residues. Germline CDR1 is SQVTM and CDR2 is ANQGSEA. CDR3 DNA: TGCAGCGTTTCACAGGGAAGCGGTGAAAAACTGTTTTTT. Translated: CSVSQGSGEKLFF.

This clonotype was observed a few times. The V call is TRBV5-1, the J call TRBJ2-7; possible D gene TRBD1, 6 bases. The germline V gene has CDR1 SGHRS and CDR2 YFSETQ. The CDR3 is 14 amino acids. V lost 4 bases and J lost 0, with 11 bases in between. The CDR3 DNA follows: TGCGCCAGCAGCCTGGGGGCACTCTCCTACGAGCAGTACTTC. Protein: CASSLGALSYEQYF. Full variable domain (missing parts from reference TRBV5-1 and TRBJ2-7): KAGVTQTPRYLIKTRGQQVTLSCSPISGHRSVSWYQQTPGQGLQFLFEYFSETQRNKGNFPGRFSGRQFSNSRSEMNVSTLELGDSALYLCASSLGALSYEQYFGPGTRLTVT.

This clonotype was observed a handful of times. This chain connects TRBV25-1 to TRBJ1-5, with D possibly TRBD1 on 5 matching bases. Trimming took off 1 base at V and 5 bases at J, with 9 bases between the two ends. Looked up from germline, CDR1 is MGHDK and CDR2 is SYGVNS. The CDR3 runs to 14 residues. The CDR3 DNA reads as TGTGCCAGCAGTGAATTTGACAGACATCAGCCCCAGCATTTT. Translating gives CASSEFDRHQPQHF.